A single sample is the source of the 31 T cell receptor beta chains below, sequenced in a study of graft-versus-host responses after intestinal transplantation. The data were produced by immunoSEQ multiplex PCR, yet TCRdb's version contains in-frame clones alone and is incomplete. The data show some 130,000 clones, 85% to 95% seen once. The antigens of these receptors remain unknown. Sample: unstimulated CD8+ T cells sorted from spleen or lymph node cells, taken before intestinal transplant. The receptors originated from a human donor who received an intestinal transplant.

The chain links TRBV19 to TRBJ1-5; the D gene is possibly TRBD1 (6 bases). The V end was cut by 7 bases, the J end by 4 bases, with 17 bases between. This CDR3 region has 15 residues. The V gene's germline CDR1 is LNHDA and CDR2 SQIVND (reference sequence). The CDR3 is CASNTWWQGNQPQHF. The CDR3 nucleotides are TGTGCCAGTAACACCTGGTGGCAGGGGAATCAGCCCCAGCATTTT.

A single count supports this clone. The J gene is TRBJ2-2, the V gene TRBV27; D perhaps matches TRBD1 (6 bases). Germline V gives CDR1 MNHEY, CDR2 SMNVEV (reference sequence). The CDR3 loop spans 16 amino acids. The V and J ends lost 0 bases and 3 bases respectively, with 11 bases between them. The CDR3 DNA sequence: TGTGCCAGCAGTTTATCGGCCCAGGGGCACACCGGGGAGCTGTTTTTT. This encodes CASSLSAQGHTGELFF.

The chain uses TRBV4-1 and TRBJ2-2; 10 nucleotides match TRBD1. After removal of 4 bases from V and 7 bases from J, the junction contained 6 bases not matched to a gene. Germline V gene lookup returns CDR1 MGHRA and CDR2 YSYEKL. CDR3 size: 15 residues. The chain's CDR3 is CASSPRQGASGELFF. The CDR3, as DNA: TGCGCCAGCAGCCCGCGACAGGGGGCGAGCGGGGAGCTGTTTTTT.

This chain uses TRBV30 with TRBJ1-3, with D unclear. Trimming left V 0 bases short and J 1 base short, with 7 bases between. Germline V gene data show CDR1 as GTSNPN and CDR2 as SVGIG (reference sequence). The CDR3 length is 14 residues. Here the CDR3 reads CAWSVRGSGNTIYF. CDR3 DNA: TGTGCCTGGAGTGTACGAGGGTCTGGAAACACCATATATTTT.

This chain uses TRBV15 with TRBJ2-7; possibly TRBD1 or TRBD2 for D (5 bases each). The CDR3 is 13 amino acids. V shed 3 bases and J shed 0 bases, with 6 bases lying between them. Germline V gene data show CDR1 as LNHNV and CDR2 as YYDKDF (reference sequence). CDR3 region: CATSRGDSYEQYF. CDR3 coding DNA: TGTGCCACCAGCAGGGGGGACTCCTACGAGCAGTACTTC.

The CDR3 region is CASSLRGNEQYF. CDR3 in DNA: TGTGCCAGCAGCCTTCGCGGGAACGAGCAGTACTTC. V is TRBV7-8 and J is TRBJ2-7; TRBD2 is a possible D gene (6 bases). The CDR3 runs to 12 residues. Trimming stripped 5 bases from V and 5 bases from J, with 10 bases between. Per the germline V gene, CDR1 is SGHVS and CDR2 is FQNEAQ.

The rearrangement uses TRBV6-1 and TRBJ2-5, with no clear D. The better agreement between TRBJ2-7 and the DNA end casts doubt on the J call. Germline CDR1 is MNHNS and CDR2 is SASEGT. The CDR3 is made up of 13 amino acids. The CDR3 nucleotides read TGTGCCAGCAGTGGGGTACGGACCTACGAGCAGTACTTC. Protein product: CASSGVRTYEQYF.

The CDR3 DNA reads as TGTGCCAGCAGTGAATTATCAGTGGACGAGCAGTACTTC. Encoded protein: CASSELSVDEQYF. The V gene is TRBV6-5, the J gene TRBJ2-7, with D uncertain. Germline loops: CDR1 MNHEY, CDR2 SVGAGI. V lost 5 bases, J lost 5 bases, and 13 bases lay in between. This CDR3 is built from 13 residues.

This chain connects TRBV13 to TRBJ2-5; D ambiguous. V shed 2 bases and J shed 0 bases, with 10 bases lying between them. CDR1 PRHDT and CDR2 FYEKMQ come from the germline V gene (reference sequence). The CDR3 runs 15 residues. The CDR3 region is CASSLRPLYQETQYF. The CDR3 bases are TGTGCCAGCAGCTTAAGACCGCTGTACCAAGAGACCCAGTACTTC.

This chain uses TRBV15 with TRBJ2-5, with 10 bases that match TRBD2. This CDR3 comprises 17 residues. Trimming cost V 0 bases and J 2 bases; bases outside gene matches: 6. CDR1 is LNHNV, CDR2 YYDKDF, per germline (reference sequence). The CDR3 DNA is TGTGCCACCAGCAGAGAGGCTAGCGGGAGTAGACAAGAGACCCAGTACTTC. This translates into CATSREASGSRQETQYF.

V is TRBV11-2 and J is TRBJ1-1; 8 positions agree with TRBD1. Germline CDR1 SGHAT, CDR2 FQNNGV. This CDR3 has 15 residues. V dropped 5 bases and J dropped 5; count of bases not matched to a gene: 10. The CDR3 is CASSRLQGGGTEAFF. In DNA form, the CDR3 reads TGTGCCAGCAGCCGTTTACAGGGGGGAGGGACTGAAGCTTTCTTT.

This chain connects TRBV5-1 to TRBJ1-2, with 7 bases aligning to TRBD1. The CDR3 is 14 amino acids. With V trimmed by 0 bases and J by 6 bases, 5 bases remained unmatched. Germline V CDR1 and CDR2: SGHRS, YFSETQ. CDR3 sequence reads: CASSLAGQGDGYTF. The CDR3 nucleotides are TGCGCCAGCAGCTTGGCCGGTCAGGGGGATGGCTACACCTTC.

For this clone: The junction and the germline gene differ at one end; a read error may be behind it. The gene calls are TRBV27 and TRBJ1-5; tentatively, D is TRBD1 (6 bases). Per germline, CDR1 MNHEY and CDR2 SMNVEV (reference sequence). The CDR3 covers 14 residues. The CDR3: CANSLWGGHQPQHF. The CDR3 DNA follows: TGTGCCAACAGTTTGTGGGGGGGGCATCAGCCCCAGCATTTT.

The CDR3, as DNA: TGTGCCAGCAGTCCTTATGTTGGCAATCAGCCCCAGCATTTT. The encoded protein is CASSPYVGNQPQHF. The chain recombines TRBV27 with TRBJ1-5; D gene uncertain. V lost 5 bases, J lost 2 bases, and 10 bases lay in between. Germline CDR1 is MNHEY and CDR2 is SMNVEV (reference sequence). CDR3 size: 14 residues.

The rearrangement links TRBV30 to TRBJ2-5, with 10 bases fitting TRBD1. Germline trimming cut 4 bases from V and 5 bases from J; bases unmatched to any gene: 10. The V gene's germline CDR1 is GTSNPN and CDR2 SVGIG (reference sequence). The CDR3 totals 15 residues. CDR3 sequence (DNA): TGTGCCTGGACGATTTGGACAGGGGGGACGGAGACCCAGTACTTC. It yields the protein CAWTIWTGGTETQYF.

The V and J genes are TRBV9 and TRBJ2-1; 13 bases agree with TRBD2. Germline trimming cut 0 bases from V and 7 bases from J; bases unmatched to any gene: 7. Per germline, CDR1 SGDLS and CDR2 YYNGEE. CDR3 size: 17 residues. The CDR3 reads CASSVASLAGGPNEQFF. Here the CDR3 DNA reads TGTGCCAGCAGCGTAGCCTCACTAGCGGGAGGGCCAAATGAGCAGTTCTTC.

This sequence joins TRBV11-3 and TRBJ2-5; D might be TRBD2 (6 bases). The end of the DNA fits TRBJ2-7 better, so the J call may be wrong. Germline CDR1 reads SGHNT; CDR2 reads YENEEA. CDR3 length: 17 residues. The CDR3: CASSLSAPGRDSYEQYF. The CDR3 DNA reads TGTGCCAGCAGCTTATCGGCCCCTGGGCGGGACTCCTACGAGCAGTACTTC.

The CDR3 nucleotides are TGTGCCAGCACAGCGGGAGGCGAGCAGTACTTC. Translating it yields CASTAGGEQYF. The rearrangement links TRBV13 to TRBJ2-7, with 9 bases identical to TRBD2. The CDR3 consists of 11 residues. CDR1 is PRHDT, CDR2 FYEKMQ, per germline (reference sequence). The trim removed 7 bases at V and 6 bases at J, leaving 1 base unmatched.

This clone has a single count. This chain connects TRBV28 to TRBJ2-2; D is uncertain. Trimming cost V 3 bases and J 0 bases, with 5 bases left between them. Looked up from germline, CDR1 is MDHEN and CDR2 is SYDVKM. The CDR3 loop spans 14 amino acids. CDR3 protein: CASSLMTNTGELFF. CDR3 in DNA: TGTGCCAGCAGTTTGATGACGAACACCGGGGAGCTGTTTTTT.

The chain recombines TRBV7-9 with TRBJ2-7, with a weak D call TRBD1 (5 bases). The CDR3 totals 12 residues. Germline loops: CDR1 SEHNR, CDR2 FQNEAQ (reference sequence). Trimming removed 5 bases at V and 5 bases at J, with 10 bases between. CDR3 residues: CASSPGQDEQYF. In DNA form, the CDR3 reads TGTGCCAGCAGCCCAGGGCAAGACGAGCAGTACTTC. The variable domain in full, with the rest retrieved from reference TRBV7-9 and TRBJ2-7, is DTGVSQNPRHKITKRGQNVTFRCDPISEHNRLYWYRQTLGQGPEFLTYFQNEAQLEKSRLLSDRFSAERPKGSFSTLEIQRTEQGDSAMYLCASSPGQDEQYFGPGTRLTVT.

The rearrangement links TRBV18 to TRBJ1-1; D perhaps matches TRBD1 (5 bases). CDR1 is KGHSH, CDR2 LQKENI, per germline. The CDR3 is 15 residues long. V was cut by 2 bases and J by 0 bases, with 10 bases left in between. The CDR3 protein is CASSPTGTLNTEAFF. CDR3 coding DNA: TGTGCCAGCTCACCAACCGGGACGCTGAACACTGAAGCTTTCTTT.

This clone was found a few times. The chain employs TRBV28 and TRBJ2-1, with D hard to call. Germline assignment: CDR1 MDHEN and CDR2 SYDVKM. V dropped 2 bases and J dropped 8 bases, with 7 bases sitting between them. CDR3 size: 12 residues. The DNA for the CDR3 is TGTGCCAGCAGTTTAGCGAGGTATGAGCAGTTCTTC. It translates to CASSLARYEQFF.

This rearrangement joins TRBV19 to TRBJ1-1, with a tentative D call TRBD1 (5 bases). The ends were cut back, 0 bases at V and 1 base at J, with 9 bases in the middle. The germline CDR1 and CDR2 sequences are LNHDA and SQIVND (reference sequence). CDR3 length: 15 amino acids. CDR3: CASSIDRDSNTEAFF. In DNA, the CDR3 is TGTGCCAGTAGTATAGATCGGGACTCGAACACTGAAGCTTTCTTT.

The CDR3 here is CASSFKQGYQETQYF. The CDR3 DNA reads as TGTGCCAGCAGCTTCAAGCAGGGGTACCAAGAGACCCAGTACTTC. The J gene is TRBJ2-5, the V gene TRBV7-8; D is possibly TRBD1 (6 bases). The CDR3 is made up of 15 amino acids. Deletions cut 3 bases from V and 0 bases from J, with 11 bases between. Germline V gene lookup returns CDR1 SGHVS and CDR2 FQNEAQ. The whole variable domain, remainder taken from reference TRBV7-8 and TRBJ2-5, is GAGVSQSPRYKVAKRGQDVALRCDPISGHVSLFWYQQALGQGPEFLTYFQNEAQLDKSGLPSDRFFAERPEGSVSTLKIQRTQQEDSAVYLCASSFKQGYQETQYFGPGTRLLVL.

This chain uses TRBV5-4 with TRBJ1-2, with TRBD1 matching over 8 bases. Looked up from germline, CDR1 is SGHNT and CDR2 is YYREEE (reference sequence). The CDR3 length is 14 residues. Unmatched junction bases numbered 2, after V lost 0 bases and J lost 4 bases. The CDR3 DNA is TGTGCCAGCAGCTTGGAGCAGGGGGCCTATGGCTACACCTTC. This codes for CASSLEQGAYGYTF.

This clone has just a few counts. The chain employs TRBV13 and TRBJ1-4; D is ambiguous. Germline V CDR1 and CDR2: PRHDT, FYEKMQ (reference sequence). The V end was cut by 0 bases, the J end by 0 bases, with 2 bases between. The CDR3 spans 14 residues. CDR3 DNA sequence: TGTGCCAGCAGCTTAGGGACAACTAATGAAAAACTGTTTTTT. This codes for CASSLGTTNEKLFF.

The rearrangement links TRBV4-1 to TRBJ1-1; weak D call: TRBD1 (6 bases). The germline CDR1 and CDR2 sequences are MGHRA and YSYEKL. This CDR3 has 16 amino acids. Between the trimmed V and J ends, which lost 4 bases and 0 bases, there was a span of 15 bases. The CDR3 spells CASSPSTGLMNTEAFF. The DNA of the CDR3 is TGCGCCAGCAGCCCATCAACAGGGCTCATGAACACTGAAGCTTTCTTT.

This clone was observed a single time. The V gene is TRBV28, the J gene TRBJ2-2, with 7 bases aligning to TRBD1. Germline lookup yields CDR1 MDHEN and CDR2 SYDVKM. With 4 bases clipped from V and 2 bases from J, the junction kept 7 bases outside the gene matches. The CDR3 consists of 16 residues. The CDR3 DNA is TGTGCCAGCAGTTCACTTGGGACAGACAACACCGGGGAGCTGTTTTTT. Its translation: CASSSLGTDNTGELFF.

This chain links TRBV7-6 with TRBJ2-5, with D hard to call. Trimming took 2 bases from V and 2 from J, leaving 6 bases between them. The germline V gene encodes CDR1 SGHVS and CDR2 FNYEAQ. The CDR3 runs to 13 residues. In DNA, the CDR3 is TGTGCCAGCAGCTTACAGGAACAAGAGACCCAGTACTTC. Protein: CASSLQEQETQYF.

The chain carries TRBV9 and TRBJ2-6; D is unresolved. Germline V lookup: CDR1 SGDLS, CDR2 YYNGEE. The CDR3 runs to 15 residues. The V gene lost 0 bases and the J gene lost 0 bases, with 4 bases spanning the gap. For the CDR3, the DNA is TGTGCCAGCAGCGTAGTCAGCTCTGGGGCCAACGTCCTGACTTTC. This gives the protein CASSVVSSGANVLTF.

The genes are TRBV5-6 and TRBJ1-1; D not certain. The CDR3 length is 13 residues. V gave up 4 bases and J gave up 1 base, with 8 bases separating them. The germline V gene has CDR1 SGHDT and CDR2 YYEEEE. The CDR3 nucleotides are TGTGCCAGCAGCCTGGGCCCGAACACTGAAGCTTTCTTT. Protein product: CASSLGPNTEAFF.